One sample yielded the 14 T cell receptor beta chains listed below, sequenced in a study of blood T cell repertoires in COVID-19. Clones were sequenced by immunoSEQ multiplex PCR, and TCRdb holds only the in-frame ones, with some missing. The sample lists about 180,000 clones, roughly 89% occurring once. Source material: PBMCs or T cells enriched from blood (not recorded which). The receptors were sampled from a woman in her thirties or forties with acute COVID-19.

This clone appeared once. J is TRBJ1-4 and V is TRBV3-1 (or the pseudogene TRBV3-2); the match to TRBD1 covers 8 bases. Germline CDR1 and CDR2: LGHDT and YNNKEL (reference sequence). The CDR3 is 15 amino acids. The V segment lost 4 bases and the J segment 8 bases; nucleotides outside the gene matches: 9. CDR3 sequence reads: CASSRLTGVDEKLFF. In nucleotides, the CDR3 is TGTGCCAGCAGCCGCCTGACAGGGGTGGACGAAAAACTGTTTTTT.

This clone has only one observation. V is TRBV5-6 and J is TRBJ1-6, with no clear D. The V gene's germline CDR1 is SGHDT and CDR2 YYEEEE. Trimming removed 2 bases from V and 7 bases from J, with 16 bases in between. CDR3 length equals 16 residues. The DNA of the CDR3 is TGTGCCAGCAGCTTCTGGCGGACTCCACACAATTCACCCCTCCACTTT. Translation: CASSFWRTPHNSPLHF.

V gene TRBV2 combines with J gene TRBJ2-3; 11 bases line up with TRBD2. V gave up 5 bases and J gave up 2 bases; unmatched junction bases: 3. The CDR3 sequence is 15 residues long. Germline CDR1 is SNHLY and CDR2 is FYNNEI. CDR3 sequence: CASSRTSGLTDTQYF. The CDR3 coding sequence is TGTGCCAGCAGTAGGACTAGCGGGCTCACAGATACGCAGTATTTT. Supplemented by reference TRBV2 and TRBJ2-3, the full variable domain reads EPEVTQTPSHQVTQMGQEVILRCVPISNHLYFYWYRQILGQKVEFLVSFYNNEISEKSEIFDDQFSVERPDGSNFTLKIRSTKLEDSAMYFCASSRTSGLTDTQYFGPGTRLTVL.

CDR3 sequence: CAWSRGLEKLFF. In DNA form, the CDR3 reads TGTGCCTGGAGCAGGGGGTTGGAAAAACTGTTTTTT. V is TRBV30 and J is TRBJ1-4; 7 bases fit TRBD1. The V and J ends lost 3 bases and 8 bases, in that order; junction bases with no gene match: 3. Per germline, CDR1 GTSNPN and CDR2 SVGIG (reference sequence). The CDR3 sequence is 12 residues long. The full variable domain, in which reference TRBV30 and TRBJ1-4 provide the parts outside the CDR3, is SQTIHQWPATLVQPVGSPLSLECTVEGTSNPNLYWYRQAAGRGLQLLFYSVGIGQISSEVPQNLSASRPQDRQFILSSKKLLLSDSGFYLCAWSRGLEKLFFGSGTQLSVL.

This chain links TRBV19 with TRBJ2-7, with 9 bases matching TRBD2. This CDR3 is built from 15 residues. The V and J ends lost 7 bases and 4 bases, in that order; junction bases with no gene match: 11. The germline V gene encodes CDR1 LNHDA and CDR2 SQIVND (reference sequence). DNA for the CDR3: TGTGCCAGTACCCTACAAGCGGGAGGTCATTACGAGCAGTACTTC. Translating gives CASTLQAGGHYEQYF.

The rearrangement uses TRBV7-2 and TRBJ1-4; 7 nucleotides line up with TRBD1. The CDR3 extends over 15 amino acids. J lost 7 bases, V lost 2 bases, and 7 bases had no gene match. From germline, CDR1 is SGHTA and CDR2 FQGNSA. The CDR3 here is CASSLSVGDSEKLFF. The CDR3 region has the DNA TGTGCCAGCAGCTTATCGGTAGGGGACAGTGAAAAACTGTTTTTT. Full variable domain (outside the CDR3, taken from reference TRBV7-2 and TRBJ1-4): GAGVSQSPSNKVTEKGKDVELRCDPISGHTALYWYRQSLGQGLEFLIYFQGNSAPDKSGLPSDRFSAERTGGSVSTLTIQRTQQEDSAVYLCASSLSVGDSEKLFFGSGTQLSVL.

This chain uses TRBV7-2 with TRBJ2-4; TRBD1 might be the D (5 bases). This CDR3 has 16 amino acids. The V end lost 1 base, the J end lost 7 bases, and 17 bases lay between the germline ends. Germline loops: CDR1 SGHTA, CDR2 FQGNSA. The CDR3 loop reads CASSLGGRLGSNIQYF. In DNA form, the CDR3 reads TGTGCCAGCAGCTTAGGGGGCAGGTTAGGTTCCAACATTCAGTACTTC.

The chain links TRBV7-2 to TRBJ1-2, with a weak D call TRBD1 (6 bases). Trimming removed 1 base from V and 8 bases from J, with 14 bases in between. CDR3 length equals 14 residues. Per the germline V gene, CDR1 is SGHTA and CDR2 is FQGNSA. The CDR3 protein is CASSLGDTYSGYTF. The CDR3 DNA follows: TGTGCCAGCAGCTTAGGGGACACATATTCCGGCTACACCTTC.

The genes are TRBV7-2 and TRBJ2-3, with 9 bases identical to TRBD2. CDR3 length: 17 amino acids. Germline V gene sequence: CDR1 SGHTA, CDR2 FQGNSA. Trimming took 1 base from V and 2 from J; bases not matched to a gene: 7. CDR3 in amino acids: CASSLGFSSGNTDTQYF. Here the CDR3 DNA reads TGTGCCAGCAGCTTAGGGTTCTCTAGCGGGAACACAGATACGCAGTATTTT.

This chain uses TRBV5-5 with TRBJ2-7; maybe TRBD2 (6 bases). The V gene's germline CDR1 is SGHKS and CDR2 YYEKEE (reference sequence). The ends were cut back, 0 bases at V and 3 bases at J, with 13 bases in the middle. The CDR3 runs 15 residues. CDR3 bases: TGTGCCAGCAGCTTGGAGAGACTAGGATACTACGAGCAGTACTTC. The encoded protein is CASSLERLGYYEQYF.

This rearrangement joins TRBV5-6 to TRBJ1-4, with 8 bases matching TRBD1. The V gene's germline CDR1 is SGHDT and CDR2 YYEEEE. The CDR3 runs 14 residues. The junction had 8 bases not matched to a gene; V was cut back by 6 bases and J by 7 bases. The CDR3 reads CASTIGGTGEKLFF. The CDR3, as DNA: TGTGCCAGCACCATAGGAGGGACAGGTGAAAAACTGTTTTTT. The variable domain in full, completed from reference TRBV5-6 and TRBJ1-4, reads DAGVTQSPTHLIKTRGQQVTLRCSPKSGHDTVSWYQQALGQGPQFIFQYYEEEERQRGNFPDRFSGHQFPNYSSELNVNALLLGDSALYLCASTIGGTGEKLFFGSGTQLSVL.

The genes are TRBV2 and TRBJ1-6; 8 nucleotides align to TRBD1. There are 14 residues in the CDR3. Trimming at V came to 9 bases and at J to 7 bases, leaving 8 bases not matched to a gene. Per germline, CDR1 SNHLY and CDR2 FYNNEI. CDR3 nucleotide sequence: TGTGCCAGTAGGGGGACAGGAGAAAATTCACCCCTCCACTTT. It is translated as CASRGTGENSPLHF. The full variable domain, with the rest looked up from reference TRBV2 and TRBJ1-6, is EPEVTQTPSHQVTQMGQEVILRCVPISNHLYFYWYRQILGQKVEFLVSFYNNEISEKSEIFDDQFSVERPDGSNFTLKIRSTKLEDSAMYFCASRGTGENSPLHFGNGTRLTVT.

CDR3 bases: TGTGCCAGCAGCTCCCCGGGACTAGAGATAGATACGCAGTATTTT. It encodes CASSSPGLEIDTQYF. The J gene is TRBJ2-3, the V gene TRBV7-9, with 8 bases fitting TRBD2. This CDR3 has 15 residues. The trim removed 4 bases at V and 5 bases at J, leaving 8 bases unmatched. Germline V CDR1 and CDR2: SEHNR, FQNEAQ (reference sequence).

The genes are TRBV7-3 and TRBJ2-1; 11 bases line up with TRBD2. Germline loops: CDR1 SGHTA, CDR2 FQGTGA. CDR3 length: 15 residues. The trim removed 5 bases at V and 2 bases at J, leaving 2 bases unmatched. The CDR3 protein is CASSDSGGAYNEQFF. In DNA, the CDR3 is TGTGCCAGCAGCGATAGCGGGGGGGCCTACAATGAGCAGTTCTTC.